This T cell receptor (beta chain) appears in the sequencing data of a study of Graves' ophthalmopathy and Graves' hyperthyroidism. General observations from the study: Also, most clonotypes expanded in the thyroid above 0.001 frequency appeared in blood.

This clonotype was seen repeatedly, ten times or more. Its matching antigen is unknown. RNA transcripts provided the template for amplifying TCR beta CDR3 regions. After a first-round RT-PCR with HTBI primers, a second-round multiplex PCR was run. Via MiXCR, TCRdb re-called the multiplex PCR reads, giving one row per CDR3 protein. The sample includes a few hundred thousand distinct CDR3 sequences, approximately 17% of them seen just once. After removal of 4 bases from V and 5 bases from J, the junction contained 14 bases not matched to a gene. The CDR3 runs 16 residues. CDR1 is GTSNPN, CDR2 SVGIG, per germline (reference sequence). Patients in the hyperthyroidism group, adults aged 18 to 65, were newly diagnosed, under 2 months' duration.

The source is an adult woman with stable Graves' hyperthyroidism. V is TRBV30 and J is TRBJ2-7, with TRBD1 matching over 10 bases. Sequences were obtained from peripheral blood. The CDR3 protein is CAWTRRQGARRNEQYF. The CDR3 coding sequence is TGTGCCTGGACCCGTCGACAGGGGGCGAGAAGGAACGAGCAGTACTTC.